This T cell receptor (beta chain) was profiled in a study of blood T cell repertoires in COVID-19. For the study at large: The samples span acute and convalescent COVID-19 from the United States, Italy and Spain.

Method: immunoSEQ multiplex PCR; TCRdb's copy keeps in-frame clones and lacks some. The sample lists nearly 200,000 clones, about 90% occurring once. The sample was PBMCs or T cells enriched from blood (not recorded which). The clonotype comes from a young woman who had recovered from COVID-19.

The CDR3 nucleotides read TGCGCCAGCAGCGCTGGGCGGGAGAATACGCAGTATTTT. Amino acid sequence: CASSAGRENTQYF. The chain links TRBV4-1 to TRBJ2-3; 7 bases match TRBD2. The V segment lost 5 bases and the J segment 7 bases; nucleotides outside the gene matches: 6. The CDR3 runs 13 residues. Per the germline V gene, CDR1 is MGHRA and CDR2 is YSYEKL.